These 3 T cell receptor beta chains were sequenced from one sample in a study of blood T cell repertoires in COVID-19. Some clones are missing from TCRdb's copy, which holds only in-frame ones; the method was immunoSEQ multiplex PCR. The data show 95,000 to 100,000 clones, roughly 80% seen once. Sequencing was carried out using peripheral blood. These receptors came from a woman in her fifties or sixties with acute or convalescent COVID-19.

The rearrangement links TRBV11-2 to TRBJ1-6; possible D gene TRBD1, 5 bases. V lost 5 bases, J lost 8 bases, and 16 bases lay in between. The CDR3 runs to 15 residues. Germline CDR1 and CDR2: SGHAT and FQNNGV. This chain's CDR3 is CASSPRRGIDSPLHF. CDR3 DNA sequence: TGTGCCAGCAGCCCTCGGCGGGGGATCGATTCACCCCTCCACTTT.

The J gene is TRBJ1-5, the V gene TRBV2; the D gene is possibly TRBD1 (6 bases). In germline, CDR1 is SNHLY, CDR2 FYNNEI. V shed 2 bases and J shed 7 bases, with 18 bases lying between them. The CDR3 contains 16 residues. CDR3 in amino acids: CASSESPGVIGQPQHF. CDR3 nucleotides: TGTGCCAGCAGTGAAAGTCCAGGGGTGATAGGACAGCCCCAGCATTTT.

This chain uses TRBV3-1 (or the pseudogene TRBV3-2) with TRBJ2-3, with 7 bases aligning to TRBD2. Germline CDR1 LGHDT, CDR2 YNNKEL (reference sequence). Trimming cost V 0 bases and J 5 bases; bases outside gene matches: 2. The CDR3 runs 14 residues. As DNA, the CDR3 is TGTGCCAGCAGCCAAGACTGGGGGGGAGATACGCAGTATTTT. Translating it yields CASSQDWGGDTQYF.